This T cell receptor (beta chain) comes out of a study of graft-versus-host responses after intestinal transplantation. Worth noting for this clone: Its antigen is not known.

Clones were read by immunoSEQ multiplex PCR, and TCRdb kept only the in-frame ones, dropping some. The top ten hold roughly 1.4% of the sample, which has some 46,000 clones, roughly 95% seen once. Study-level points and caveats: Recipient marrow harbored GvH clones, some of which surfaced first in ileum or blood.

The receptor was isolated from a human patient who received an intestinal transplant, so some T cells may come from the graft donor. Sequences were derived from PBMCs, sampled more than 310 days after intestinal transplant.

CDR3 nucleotides: TGTGCCAGCAGTGCCCGGAGCGGGGGCTCGTACGAGCAGTACTTC. It is translated as CASSARSGGSYEQYF. The rearrangement joins TRBV28 to TRBJ2-7, with TRBD2 matching 8 bases. There are 15 residues in the CDR3. Germline assignment: CDR1 MDHEN and CDR2 SYDVKM. V gave up 5 bases and J gave up 4 bases; unmatched junction bases: 10.